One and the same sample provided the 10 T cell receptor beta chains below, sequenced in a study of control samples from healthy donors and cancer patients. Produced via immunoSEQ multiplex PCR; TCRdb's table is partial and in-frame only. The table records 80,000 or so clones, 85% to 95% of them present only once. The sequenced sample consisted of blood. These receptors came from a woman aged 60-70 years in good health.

Here the CDR3 DNA reads TGTGCCATCAGTAATGGTGGAGGGGTCGATGAAGCTTTCTTT. Its translation: CAISNGGGVDEAFF. The rearrangement uses TRBV10-3 and TRBJ1-1, with D possibly TRBD1 on 5 matching bases. Trimming left V 5 bases short and J 7 bases short, with 17 bases between. Germline values: CDR1 ENHRY, CDR2 SYGVKD. The CDR3 extends over 14 amino acids.

CDR3 loop: CASTLTGGNSGANVLTF. For the CDR3, the DNA is TGCGCCAGCACCCTGACAGGGGGGAACTCTGGGGCCAACGTCCTGACTTTC. V and J are TRBV4-1 and TRBJ2-6, with 9 bases that match TRBD1. Germline CDR1 and CDR2: MGHRA and YSYEKL. V lost 7 bases, J lost 0 bases, and 7 bases stayed unmatched. The CDR3 loop spans 17 amino acids.

In DNA, the CDR3 is TGTGCCAGCAGTCCAGCAGGGGGCTATTCAGGGGCCAACGTCCTGACTTTC. The encoded protein is CASSPAGGYSGANVLTF. The J gene is TRBJ2-6, the V gene TRBV6-6, with 8 nucleotides matching TRBD1. J gave up 4 bases and V 5 bases, and 10 bases lay outside the gene matches. In germline, CDR1 is MNHNY, CDR2 SVGAGI (reference sequence). This CDR3 comprises 17 residues.

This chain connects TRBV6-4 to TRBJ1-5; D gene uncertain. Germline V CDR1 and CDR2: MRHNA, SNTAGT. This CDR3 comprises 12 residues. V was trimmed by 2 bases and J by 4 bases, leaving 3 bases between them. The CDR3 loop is CASSDTNQPQHF. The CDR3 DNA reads TGTGCCAGCAGTGACACAAATCAGCCCCAGCATTTT.

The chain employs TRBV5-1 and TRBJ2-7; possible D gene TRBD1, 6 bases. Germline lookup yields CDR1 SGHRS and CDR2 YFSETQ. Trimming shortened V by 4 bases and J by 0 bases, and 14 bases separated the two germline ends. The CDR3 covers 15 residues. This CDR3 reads CASSPLDSFSYEQYF. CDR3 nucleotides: TGCGCCAGCAGCCCTTTGGACAGCTTCTCCTACGAGCAGTACTTC.

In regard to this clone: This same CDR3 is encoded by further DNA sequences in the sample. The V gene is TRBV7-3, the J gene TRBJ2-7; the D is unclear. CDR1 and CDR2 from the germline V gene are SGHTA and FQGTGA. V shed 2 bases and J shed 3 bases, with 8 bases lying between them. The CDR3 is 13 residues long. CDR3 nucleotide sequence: TGTGCCAGCAGCTTAGGGCTGAACTACGAGCAGTACTTC. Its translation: CASSLGLNYEQYF.

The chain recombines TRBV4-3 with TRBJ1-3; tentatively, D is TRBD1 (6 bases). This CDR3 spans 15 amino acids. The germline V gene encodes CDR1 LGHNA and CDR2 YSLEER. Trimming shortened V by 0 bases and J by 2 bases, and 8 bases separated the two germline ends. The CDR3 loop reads CASSQEGQPGNTIYF. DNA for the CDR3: TGCGCCAGCAGCCAAGAAGGACAGCCTGGAAACACCATATATTTT.

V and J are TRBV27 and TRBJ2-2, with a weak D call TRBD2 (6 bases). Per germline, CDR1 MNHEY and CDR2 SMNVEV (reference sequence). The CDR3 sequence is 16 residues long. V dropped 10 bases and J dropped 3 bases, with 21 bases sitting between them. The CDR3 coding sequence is TGTGCCACTACCCCTCGCGGGACTGTGGACACCGGGGAGCTGTTTTTT. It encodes CATTPRGTVDTGELFF.

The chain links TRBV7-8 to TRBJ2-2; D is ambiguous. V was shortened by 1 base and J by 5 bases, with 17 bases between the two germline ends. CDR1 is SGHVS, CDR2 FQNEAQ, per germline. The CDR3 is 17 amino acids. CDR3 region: CASSLGSSALGTGELFF. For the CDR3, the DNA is TGTGCCAGCAGCTTAGGGTCAAGCGCACTGGGGACCGGGGAGCTGTTTTTT.

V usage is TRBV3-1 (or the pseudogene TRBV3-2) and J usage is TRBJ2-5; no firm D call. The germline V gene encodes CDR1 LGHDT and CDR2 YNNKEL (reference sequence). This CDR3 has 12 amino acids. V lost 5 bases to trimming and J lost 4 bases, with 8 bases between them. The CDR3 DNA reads TGTGCCAGCAGCTTTGGAGCAGAGACCCAGTACTTC. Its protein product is CASSFGAETQYF.